Below are 22 T cell receptor beta chains sequenced from a single sample in a study of blood T cells in healthy people across ages. Sample-barcoded 5' priming and a J-beta primer mix drove a second PCR of 7 to 11 cycles. MiXCR was run by TCRdb on the 5' RACE reads, yielding one entry per CDR3 protein. The sample shows about 760,000 distinct CDR3 sequences, approximately 25% of them seen only once. These same data were also listed under a study on T cells of mothers and their children.

Sequencing used blood. Every receptor here comes from a boy younger than 18 in good health.

The chain combines TRBV7-6 with TRBJ2-1; no firm D call. Germline values: CDR1 SGHVS, CDR2 FNYEAQ. CDR3 size: 13 residues. With 1 base removed from V and 8 bases from J, the gap between germline ends came to 9 bases. The CDR3, as DNA: TGTGCCAGCAGCTTAGACGGGTTCCATGAGCAGTTCTTC. This translates into CASSLDGFHEQFF.

In this sample, this clonotype turned up a few times. The chain joins TRBV7-8 to TRBJ2-5, with D perhaps TRBD2 (6 bases). The CDR3 covers 16 residues. V was clipped by 3 bases and J by 1 base, with 15 bases between them. Germline CDR1 SGHVS, CDR2 FQNEAQ. CDR3 bases: TGTGCCAGCAGCTTGGATCCGGGAGAACCCCAAGAGACCCAGTACTTC. Translated, it gives CASSLDPGEPQETQYF.

The chain combines TRBV12-3 or TRBV12-4 with TRBJ1-6; TRBD1 is a possible D gene (6 bases). The CDR3 runs 15 residues. Trimming removed 1 base from V and 7 bases from J, with 11 bases in between. The CDR3 DNA follows: TGTGCCAGCAGTTTAGGCAGGGGTGGAAATTCACCCCTCCACTTT. Its protein product is CASSLGRGGNSPLHF.

In its sample, this clonotype was seen many times. This chain connects TRBV7-3 to TRBJ2-5; D tentatively reads TRBD1 or TRBD2 (6 bases each). The J call is doubtful: the DNA matches TRBJ2-1 better. The germline V gene has CDR1 SGHTA and CDR2 FQGTGA. This CDR3 is built from 16 residues. CDR3 in DNA: TGTGCCAGCAGCTTAGAGGCGGGAAGGGGGGTGGGTGAGCAGTTCTTC. Translation: CASSLEAGRGVGEQFF.

The DNA of the CDR3 is TGTGCCAGCAGCAAAGCGCAGAAGGGTATGACCGGGGCCAACGTCCTGACTTTC. Translating gives CASSKAQKGMTGANVLTF. The chain has TRBV21-1 and TRBJ2-6. TRBV21-1 is labeled a pseudogene. The CDR3 sequence is 18 residues long.

The chain joins TRBV2 to TRBJ1-2, with TRBD1 matching 8 bases. The ends lost 8 bases at V and 5 bases at J; junction bases unmatched: 4. Germline-derived CDR1 and CDR2 are SNHLY and FYNNEI. The CDR3 is 12 amino acids. CDR3 in DNA: TGTGCCAGCGGACAGGGCGAGTATGGCTACACCTTC. Residues: CASGQGEYGYTF.

This clonotype has a handful of counts. The chain has TRBV29-1 and TRBJ2-1, with D perhaps matching TRBD1 (5 bases). The CDR3 has 13 residues. Trimming took off 5 bases at V and 0 bases at J, with 8 bases between the two ends. Germline CDR1 and CDR2: SQVTM and ANQGSEA. The CDR3 region has the DNA TGCAGCGTTTCAGGGTTCTCCTACAATGAGCAGTTCTTC. Its protein product is CSVSGFSYNEQFF.

CDR3 sequence reads: CSAKSGLTYEQYF. CDR3 coding DNA: TGCAGTGCTAAATCGGGGCTGACCTACGAGCAGTACTTC. The V call is TRBV20-1, the J call TRBJ2-5; D may match TRBD1 or TRBD2 (5 bases each). The end of the DNA fits TRBJ2-7 better, so the J call may be wrong. Germline-derived CDR1 and CDR2 are DFQATT and SNEGSKA (reference sequence). CDR3 length: 13 amino acids.

This clonotype has a handful of counts. The rearrangement uses TRBV28 and TRBJ1-6, with unresolved D. V was clipped by 7 bases and J by 8 bases, with 9 bases between them. CDR3 size: 12 residues. Germline CDR1 reads MDHEN; CDR2 reads SYDVKM. Here the CDR3 reads CASTSIDSPLHF. In DNA form, the CDR3 reads TGTGCCAGCACCAGTATCGATTCACCCCTCCACTTT.

The CDR3 coding sequence is TGTGCCAGCAGCCACCGGGACAGGGGAGCGCACGAGCAGTACTTC. Protein: CASSHRDRGAHEQYF. This chain connects TRBV13 to TRBJ2-5, with 10 nucleotides matching TRBD1. TRBJ2-7 matches the DNA end more closely, so the J call is doubtful. Germline V lookup: CDR1 PRHDT, CDR2 FYEKMQ (reference sequence). This CDR3 comprises 15 residues.

This chain uses TRBV2 with TRBJ1-5; 9 bases fit TRBD1. Germline V gene sequence: CDR1 SNHLY, CDR2 FYNNEI. This CDR3 has 19 residues. Trimming at V came to 5 bases and at J to 0 bases, leaving 14 bases not matched to a gene. This chain's CDR3 is CASSPRGGTGLYSNQPQHF. The CDR3 bases are TGTGCCAGCAGTCCTCGTGGCGGGACAGGGCTCTATAGCAATCAGCCCCAGCATTTT.

The chain carries TRBV4-3 and TRBJ2-3; perhaps TRBD2 as D (6 bases). The germline V gene encodes CDR1 LGHNA and CDR2 YSLEER. The germline V and J ends were trimmed by 3 bases and 2 bases, with 15 bases remaining between them. This CDR3 is 16 amino acids long. The CDR3 loop reads CASSQFEGTDTDTQYF. The CDR3 bases are TGCGCCAGCAGCCAGTTCGAAGGGACTGACACAGATACGCAGTATTTT.

The chain has TRBV4-3 and TRBJ2-1, with D uncertain. Trimming stripped 2 bases from V and 8 bases from J, with 10 bases between. The CDR3 is made up of 13 amino acids. Per the germline V gene, CDR1 is LGHNA and CDR2 is YSLEER. CDR3 protein: CASSQNTGDEQFF. For the CDR3, the DNA is TGCGCCAGCAGCCAAAACACTGGCGATGAGCAGTTCTTC.

This clonotype appeared a few times. The chain uses TRBV7-9 and TRBJ1-2; D ambiguous. The CDR3 runs to 12 residues. Trimming removed 5 bases from V and 6 bases from J, with 10 bases in between. Germline values: CDR1 SEHNR, CDR2 FQNEAQ (reference sequence). The CDR3 loop reads CASSKPLNGYTF. Here the CDR3 DNA reads TGTGCCAGCAGCAAGCCCTTAAATGGCTACACCTTC.

Only a few counts were recorded for this clonotype. The V gene is TRBV29-1, the J gene TRBJ2-5; 8 bases line up with TRBD2. This CDR3 contains 12 residues. Trimming took 7 bases from V and 6 from J; bases not matched to a gene: 7. CDR1 is SQVTM and CDR2 is ANQGSEA in the germline V gene. DNA of the CDR3: TGCAGCGGCGTTAGCGGGGAAAAGACCCAGTACTTC. Residues: CSGVSGEKTQYF. Drawing the rest from reference TRBV29-1 and TRBJ2-5, the complete variable domain is SAVISQKPSRDICQRGTSLTIQCQVDSQVTMMFWYRQQPGQSLTLIATANQGSEATYESGFVIDKFPISRPNLTFSTLTVSNMSPEDSSIYLCSGVSGEKTQYFGPGTRLLVL.

The count of this clonotype is one. The CDR3 loop is CASSGADRRGPQYF. CDR3 in DNA: TGTGCCAGCAGTGGGGCAGACCGGAGGGGGCCCCAGTACTTC. This chain connects TRBV27 to TRBJ2-5; possible D gene TRBD1, 7 bases. The CDR3 has 14 amino acids. V was clipped by 5 bases and J by 9 bases, with 19 bases between them. Germline V gives CDR1 MNHEY, CDR2 SMNVEV (reference sequence).

J is TRBJ1-2 and V is TRBV13; 9 nucleotides match TRBD1. Germline-derived CDR1 and CDR2 are PRHDT and FYEKMQ (reference sequence). Germline trimming cut 5 bases from V and 2 bases from J; bases unmatched to any gene: 3. The CDR3 spans 14 residues. The CDR3 reads CASSDDRGNYGYTF. CDR3 bases: TGTGCCAGCAGCGATGACAGGGGGAACTATGGCTACACCTTC.

The sample holds a few counts of this clonotype. The chain uses TRBV2 and TRBJ2-5, with 9 bases aligning to TRBD1. V lost 4 bases, J lost 5 bases, and 11 bases stayed unmatched. The germline CDR1 and CDR2 sequences are SNHLY and FYNNEI. This CDR3 is 16 amino acids long. CDR3 sequence: CASSALGQGFMETQYF. DNA for the CDR3: TGTGCCAGCAGTGCACTGGGACAGGGATTTATGGAGACCCAGTACTTC.

V gene TRBV7-9 combines with J gene TRBJ2-7; 10 bases agree with TRBD1. Germline values: CDR1 SEHNR, CDR2 FQNEAQ (reference sequence). The CDR3 is made up of 16 amino acids. With 2 bases clipped from V and 5 bases from J, the junction kept 9 bases outside the gene matches. CDR3 sequence reads: CASSLLPGQGYNEQYF. As DNA, the CDR3 is TGTGCCAGCAGCTTACTCCCGGGACAGGGGTATAACGAGCAGTACTTC.

This chain links TRBV29-1 with TRBJ2-7; no clear D. The CDR3 runs 13 residues. Trimming took 0 bases from V and 0 from J, leaving 6 bases between them. Germline V lookup: CDR1 SQVTM, CDR2 ANQGSEA. CDR3 protein: CSVEEGNSYEQYF. The CDR3 coding sequence is TGCAGCGTTGAAGAGGGAAACTCCTACGAGCAGTACTTC.

In its sample, this clonotype was seen a few times. This chain connects TRBV7-6 to TRBJ2-7; a possible D gene is TRBD1 (6 bases). The CDR3 consists of 15 residues. Germline CDR1 and CDR2: SGHVS and FNYEAQ. V gave up 1 base and J gave up 3 bases, with 13 bases separating them. CDR3 amino acids: CASSLGFEGGYEQYF. The CDR3, as DNA: TGTGCCAGCAGCTTAGGCTTTGAAGGGGGCTACGAGCAGTACTTC.

The chain employs TRBV7-9 and TRBJ1-3; D is unclear. Trimming removed 6 bases at V and 0 bases at J, with 18 bases between. This CDR3 has 17 amino acids. Germline-derived CDR1 and CDR2 are SEHNR and FQNEAQ (reference sequence). The CDR3 region has the DNA TGTGCCAGCAGATATAAAAGCGGCAGGAGCTCTGGAAACACCATATATTTT. Its translation: CASRYKSGRSSGNTIYF.